This passage covers 31 T cell receptor beta chains from one sample sequenced in a study of shared clonotypes between healthy human individuals. TCRdb keeps only in-frame clones here, not all; method: immunoSEQ multiplex PCR. The sample lists some 2.1 million clones, about 94% occurring once. Naive CD8 isolation took CD45RO-negative cells positively selected for CCR7 and excluded terminally differentiated effector memory CD45RA+ cells. The sequencing sample was made of naive CD8+ T cells from PBMCs. The receptors were sampled from a young man in good health. Some clones in this sample may be carry-over from other donors' samples.

This chain uses TRBV29-1 with TRBJ2-7, with 14 bases lining up with TRBD2. Trimming removed 7 bases from V and 0 bases from J; junction bases left unmatched: 8. The CDR3 loop spans 16 amino acids. Germline V CDR1 and CDR2: SQVTM, ANQGSEA. Written as DNA, the CDR3 is TGCAGCGCTATTGGGACTAGCGGGGGATACTCCTACGAGCAGTACTTC. This encodes CSAIGTSGGYSYEQYF.

V is TRBV12-1 and J is TRBJ2-2; the table gives TRBD2 as D, unverified against the DNA. TRBV12-1 is annotated as a pseudogene. This CDR3 has 15 residues. For the CDR3, the DNA is TGTGCCAGCAGCTCTAGCGGGAGTTTCACCGGGGAGCTGTTTTTT. Residues: CASSSSGSFTGELFF.

For the CDR3, the DNA is TGCGCCAGCAGCCCCCACGGGACAGGGCATGCACAGCCCCAGCATTTT. Translating it yields CASSPHGTGHAQPQHF. The rearrangement uses TRBV4-1 and TRBJ1-5; 9 nucleotides match TRBD1. Per germline, CDR1 MGHRA and CDR2 YSYEKL. The CDR3 is made up of 16 amino acids. The trim removed 4 bases at V and 7 bases at J, leaving 11 bases unmatched.

V gene TRBV6-1 combines with J gene TRBJ2-1; 8 bases match TRBD1. The J segment lost 1 base and the V segment lost 6 bases, leaving 5 bases of the junction unmatched. The germline V gene has CDR1 MNHNS and CDR2 SASEGT. CDR3 length equals 15 residues. The CDR3 bases are TGTGCCAGCAGCTATGGACAGGGATCCTACAATGAGCAGTTCTTC. It yields the protein CASSYGQGSYNEQFF.

The V call is TRBV2, the J call TRBJ2-7, with 7 bases matching TRBD1. V dropped 0 bases and J dropped 4; count of bases not matched to a gene: 12. The CDR3 runs to 17 residues. Germline CDR1 SNHLY, CDR2 FYNNEI. The CDR3: CASSEAMTGIRRYEQYF. The CDR3 nucleotides read TGTGCCAGCAGTGAAGCCATGACAGGGATCCGTAGGTACGAGCAGTACTTC.

The V and J genes are TRBV7-6 and TRBJ2-5; TRBD2 agrees at 9 bases. Germline loops: CDR1 SGHVS, CDR2 FNYEAQ. The V segment lost 1 base and the J segment 5 bases; nucleotides outside the gene matches: 8. The CDR3 runs to 16 residues. The CDR3 here is CASSLVRLAERETQYF. CDR3 in DNA: TGTGCCAGCAGCTTAGTAAGACTAGCGGAAAGGGAGACCCAGTACTTC.

This chain connects TRBV9 to TRBJ1-2; 7 nucleotides agree with TRBD1. Unmatched junction bases numbered 5, after V lost 3 bases and J lost 0 bases. CDR3 length: 15 residues. In germline, CDR1 is SGDLS, CDR2 YYNGEE. For the CDR3, the DNA is TGTGCCAGCAGCGCGGGACAGCGCGCTAACTATGGCTACACCTTC. Protein: CASSAGQRANYGYTF.

The V and J genes are TRBV19 and TRBJ1-5; D is uncertain. CDR1 LNHDA and CDR2 SQIVND come from the germline V gene (reference sequence). V lost 3 bases and J 3 bases, leaving 15 bases between the germline ends. The CDR3 contains 16 residues. The CDR3 spells CASSIDASVTNQPQHF. CDR3 sequence (DNA): TGTGCCAGTAGTATCGATGCGTCAGTTACCAATCAGCCCCAGCATTTT. The whole variable domain, remainder taken from reference TRBV19 and TRBJ1-5, is DGGITQSPKYLFRKEGQNVTLSCEQNLNHDAMYWYRQDPGQGLRLIYYSQIVNDFQKGDIAEGYSVSREKKESFPLTVTSAQKNPTAFYLCASSIDASVTNQPQHFGDGTRLSIL.

The chain is built from TRBV2 and TRBJ2-7; 7 bases align to TRBD1. This CDR3 is 15 amino acids long. Germline V gene lookup returns CDR1 SNHLY and CDR2 FYNNEI. The trim removed 8 bases at V and 4 bases at J, leaving 14 bases unmatched. CDR3 DNA: TGTGCCAGCCACAAAACCCGGGACAGTTGGTACGAGCAGTACTTC. The encoded protein is CASHKTRDSWYEQYF.

V and J are TRBV2 and TRBJ2-7, with 8 positions matching TRBD1. J gave up 6 bases and V 3 bases, and 7 bases lay outside the gene matches. CDR3 length: 14 amino acids. Looked up from germline, CDR1 is SNHLY and CDR2 is FYNNEI. The CDR3 here is CASSEVDRVIEQYF. The DNA for the CDR3 is TGTGCCAGCAGTGAGGTGGACAGGGTTATCGAGCAGTACTTC.

This chain connects TRBV12-5 to TRBJ2-3, with TRBD2 matching over 7 bases. The J segment lost 4 bases and the V segment lost 3 bases, leaving 4 bases of the junction unmatched. Per the germline V gene, CDR1 is LGHNT and CDR2 is FRNRAP. This CDR3 has 14 residues. CDR3 amino acids: CASGLGRVPDTQYF. The CDR3 bases are TGTGCTAGTGGTTTAGGGAGGGTCCCAGATACGCAGTATTTT. Supplemented by reference TRBV12-5 and TRBJ2-3, the full variable domain reads DARVTQTPRHKVTEMGQEVTMRCQPILGHNTVFWYRQTMMQGLELLAYFRNRAPLDDSGMPKDRFSAEMPDATLATLKIQPSEPRDSAVYFCASGLGRVPDTQYFGPGTRLTVL.

The chain links TRBV4-1 to TRBJ1-3; no definite D call. Germline V gene sequence: CDR1 MGHRA, CDR2 YSYEKL. CDR3 length: 16 residues. V was pared by 0 bases and J by 0 bases, with 9 bases between. CDR3 sequence (DNA): TGCGCCAGCAGCCAAGAGAACACCCTCTCTGGAAACACCATATATTTT. Amino acids: CASSQENTLSGNTIYF.

The genes are TRBV19 and TRBJ1-1; 11 nucleotides agree with TRBD1. CDR3 length: 15 residues. The V segment lost 6 bases and the J segment 4 bases; nucleotides outside the gene matches: 7. Germline V lookup: CDR1 LNHDA, CDR2 SQIVND (reference sequence). The CDR3 nucleotides read TGTGCCAGTAGCCTTGGACAGGGGGCCCCCACTGAAGCTTTCTTT. Amino acid sequence: CASSLGQGAPTEAFF.

The genes are TRBV15 and TRBJ1-2; maybe TRBD1 (5 bases). This CDR3 contains 12 residues. V was cut by 9 bases and J by 4 bases, with 12 bases left in between. Germline values: CDR1 LNHNV, CDR2 YYDKDF (reference sequence). This CDR3 reads CATREGRYGYTF. DNA for the CDR3: TGTGCCACGAGGGAGGGACGCTATGGCTACACCTTC.

The gene calls are TRBV19 and TRBJ2-3; D is undetermined. Deletions cut 6 bases from V and 6 bases from J, with 7 bases between. The CDR3 loop spans 11 amino acids. Per the germline V gene, CDR1 is LNHDA and CDR2 is SQIVND (reference sequence). The CDR3 reads CASSLGDTQYF. The CDR3 bases are TGTGCCAGTAGCCTAGGGGATACGCAGTATTTT.

This clone occurred once. The chain carries TRBV4-3 and TRBJ1-1, with D unresolved. Germline lookup yields CDR1 LGHNA and CDR2 YSLEER. The CDR3 length is 16 residues. V was clipped by 1 base and J by 0 bases, with 12 bases between them. The CDR3: CASSQGRGQLNTEAFF. The DNA of the CDR3 is TGCGCCAGCAGCCAAGGGCGAGGGCAGCTGAACACTGAAGCTTTCTTT.

This clone was recorded only once. The chain combines TRBV18 with TRBJ1-2; possibly TRBD1 for D (5 bases). Germline V gene data show CDR1 as KGHSH and CDR2 as LQKENI. The V gene lost 4 bases and the J gene lost 8 bases, with 35 bases spanning the gap. The CDR3 is 20 residues long. The CDR3 sequence: CASSLVRGPLLRERGYGYTF. For the CDR3, the DNA is TGTGCCAGCTCACTGGTCCGTGGTCCGCTCCTCAGGGAGAGAGGGTACGGCTACACCTTC. The full variable domain, completed using reference TRBV18 and TRBJ1-2, is NAGVMQNPRHLVRRRGQEARLRCSPMKGHSHVYWYRQLPEEGLKFMVYLQKENIIDESGMPKERFSAEFPKEGPSILRIQQVVRGDSAAYFCASSLVRGPLLRERGYGYTFGSGTRLTVV.

The chain carries TRBV5-1 and TRBJ2-3, with 7 bases fitting TRBD2. The CDR3 consists of 18 residues. Germline V gene sequence: CDR1 SGHRS, CDR2 YFSETQ. J gave up 0 bases and V 0 bases, and 10 bases lay outside the gene matches. The CDR3 region is CASSLVASSGPSTDTQYF. DNA for the CDR3: TGCGCCAGCAGCTTGGTAGCTTCTAGCGGACCCAGCACAGATACGCAGTATTTT.

The chain combines TRBV9 with TRBJ2-7, with D unclear. CDR3 length: 14 residues. Germline V gives CDR1 SGDLS, CDR2 YYNGEE. V was trimmed by 4 bases and J by 1 base, leaving 12 bases between them. Here the CDR3 reads CASSPRLNSYEQYF. CDR3 DNA: TGTGCCAGCAGCCCCCGACTTAATTCCTACGAGCAGTACTTC.

DNA of the CDR3: TGTGCCAGCAGCTCAAAGGGCTCGGGGAATGAGCAGTTCTTC. Translation gives CASSSKGSGNEQFF. The gene calls are TRBV7-3 and TRBJ2-1; D may be TRBD2 (5 bases). CDR1 and CDR2 from the germline V gene are SGHTA and FQGTGA. This CDR3 has 14 amino acids. Trimming removed 4 bases from V and 7 bases from J, with 14 bases in between.

This chain links TRBV4-3 with TRBJ1-2; D is ambiguous. CDR1 and CDR2 (germline): LGHNA, YSLEER. V was shortened by 5 bases and J by 0 bases, with 10 bases between the two germline ends. The CDR3 is made up of 14 amino acids. As DNA, the CDR3 is TGCGCCAGCAGCGACGGAAAAGCTAACTATGGCTACACCTTC. Translation gives CASSDGKANYGYTF.

Concerning this clone itself: Other DNA sequences in the same sample also yield this CDR3. The rearrangement uses TRBV28 and TRBJ1-1; no clear D. V was clipped by 2 bases and J by 1 base, with 5 bases between them. The CDR3 sequence is 13 residues long. From germline, CDR1 is MDHEN and CDR2 SYDVKM. The CDR3 spells CASSLLQNTEAFF. The DNA of the CDR3 is TGTGCCAGCAGTTTACTTCAGAACACTGAAGCTTTCTTT.

The chain uses TRBV5-1 and TRBJ2-1; 7 nucleotides agree with TRBD1. The CDR3 consists of 16 residues. V gave up 0 bases and J gave up 5 bases; unmatched junction bases: 8. Germline-derived CDR1 and CDR2 are SGHRS and YFSETQ. The DNA of the CDR3 is TGCGCCAGCAGCTTGGGGAGACAGGGTTTGGACAATGAGCAGTTCTTC. Translating gives CASSLGRQGLDNEQFF.

The rearrangement uses TRBV27 and TRBJ2-1, with unresolved D. The CDR3 contains 11 residues. V gave up 7 bases and J gave up 8 bases, with 9 bases separating them. Germline values: CDR1 MNHEY, CDR2 SMNVEV (reference sequence). CDR3 sequence (DNA): TGTGCCAGCACCGGTGGGCATGAGCAGTTCTTC. This gives the protein CASTGGHEQFF.

The V and J genes are TRBV28 and TRBJ1-1; no clear D. Germline CDR1 reads MDHEN; CDR2 reads SYDVKM. Trimming took off 2 bases at V and 1 base at J, with 11 bases between the two ends. There are 15 residues in the CDR3. The CDR3 nucleotides read TGTGCCAGCAGTTTACATCACACTCCGAACACTGAAGCTTTCTTT. Translated, it gives CASSLHHTPNTEAFF.

The DNA of the CDR3 is TGTGCCAGCAGCCCCCGTTCCCGACAGGAAGCTTTCTTT. Protein: CASSPRSRQEAFF. This chain links TRBV11-2 with TRBJ1-1; D perhaps matches TRBD1 (5 bases). V dropped 5 bases and J dropped 8 bases, with 15 bases sitting between them. The CDR3 has 13 residues. The V gene's germline CDR1 is SGHAT and CDR2 FQNNGV.

This chain connects TRBV29-1 to TRBJ2-1; 10 bases are shared with TRBD1. V trimming: 8 bases; J trimming: 4 bases; junction bases outside the gene matches: 5. The CDR3 sequence is 13 residues long. Germline V CDR1 and CDR2: SQVTM, ANQGSEA. The CDR3 loop is CSTRDRGYNEQFF. The DNA for the CDR3 is TGCAGCACCCGGGACAGGGGTTACAATGAGCAGTTCTTC.

This chain joins TRBV9 and TRBJ2-7, with 9 bases identical to TRBD2. Germline V CDR1 and CDR2: SGDLS, YYNGEE. J gave up 4 bases and V 2 bases, and 4 bases lay outside the gene matches. This CDR3 spans 14 amino acids. This chain's CDR3 is CASSVFAGGYEQYF. CDR3 nucleotide sequence: TGTGCCAGCAGCGTTTTTGCGGGAGGGTACGAGCAGTACTTC.

Comment on this clone: Other DNA sequences in the same sample also yield this CDR3. This rearrangement joins TRBV4-3 to TRBJ2-1, with 8 bases lining up with TRBD2. The junction had 3 bases not matched to a gene; V was cut back by 1 base and J by 4 bases. There are 15 residues in the CDR3. Looked up from germline, CDR1 is LGHNA and CDR2 is YSLEER. CDR3 amino acids: CASSQGAGVYNEQFF. DNA of the CDR3: TGCGCCAGCAGCCAAGGAGCGGGGGTATACAATGAGCAGTTCTTC.

The chain links TRBV4-3 to TRBJ2-5; D gene unclear. The germline gives CDR1 LGHNA, CDR2 YSLEER. Trimming removed 0 bases from V and 5 bases from J, with 13 bases in between. There are 15 residues in the CDR3. In DNA form, the CDR3 reads TGCGCCAGCAGCCAAGATAAGTGGGTAGTGGAGACCCAGTACTTC. As protein: CASSQDKWVVETQYF.

The rearrangement links TRBV5-6 to TRBJ1-2, with a weak D call TRBD1 (5 bases). Trimming pared 3 bases from V and 6 bases from J, leaving 18 bases between. The CDR3 has 15 amino acids. Germline-derived CDR1 and CDR2 are SGHDT and YYEEEE. CDR3: CASSWGSGTANGYTF. CDR3 DNA: TGTGCCAGCAGCTGGGGCTCCGGGACGGCCAATGGCTACACCTTC.